This TCR beta chain was sequenced during a study of shared clonotypes between healthy human individuals. Study-level results: Generation probabilities were higher for clonotypes shared across all four sorted-subset donors than for unshared ones.

The CDR3 contains 16 residues. CDR1 is KGHSH and CDR2 is LQKENI in the germline V gene. V lost 0 bases and J 2 bases, leaving 14 bases between the germline ends. From CD4+ cells came CD45RA+ naive and CD45RA-negative memory subsets. Points on this clone: No antigen is known for it.

Deep level was the assay's run setting. Measured with immunoSEQ multiplex PCR; TCRdb has only the in-frame clones, and not every one. The profile covers 2 million to 3 million clones, with 93% appearing a single time and approximately 0.36% taken by the ten largest. This chain connects TRBV18 to TRBJ2-7; D perhaps matches TRBD1 (6 bases). Sequencing was done on a sample of naive CD4+ T cells from PBMCs. Subset denoted: CD45RA+ positively selected. The sequence came from a young man in good health. Some clones in this sample may be carry-over from other donors' samples. The CDR3 DNA sequence: TGTGCCAGCTCACCACCGAACAGGGAAGGGGCCTACGAGCAGTACTTC. Translating it yields CASSPPNREGAYEQYF. Based on the CDR3 plus reference TRBV18 and TRBJ2-7, the full variable domain is NAGVMQNPRHLVRRRGQEARLRCSPMKGHSHVYWYRQLPEEGLKFMVYLQKENIIDESGMPKERFSAEFPKEGPSILRIQQVVRGDSAAYFCASSPPNREGAYEQYFGPGTRLTVT.